The 10 T cell receptor beta chains in this list originate from one sample, sequenced in a study of blood T cell repertoires in COVID-19. TCRdb's table, derived via immunoSEQ multiplex PCR, lists solely in-frame clones and lacks some. The sample holds some 80,000 clones, 86% seen once. The sequenced sample consisted of peripheral blood. The receptors originated from a man aged 50 to 59 with active or convalescent COVID-19.

V and J are TRBV10-3 and TRBJ2-1, with a possible D match to TRBD2 (7 bases). The CDR3 runs 15 residues. Germline CDR1 is ENHRY and CDR2 is SYGVKD. The V and J ends lost 8 bases and 5 bases respectively, with 19 bases between them. The CDR3 DNA reads TGTGCCATCGGAGGATGGGGGGGGGCCGACAATGAGCAGTTCTTC. Translating it yields CAIGGWGGADNEQFF.

V gene TRBV10-1 combines with J gene TRBJ2-3; unclear D gene. The CDR3 sequence is 14 residues long. V lost 6 bases and J 3 bases, leaving 13 bases between the germline ends. Germline lookup yields CDR1 WNHNN and CDR2 SYGVQD (reference sequence). For the CDR3, the DNA is TGCGCCAGCAGGGGCCCAGCAGAAACAGATACGCAGTATTTT. This encodes CASRGPAETDTQYF.

The chain carries TRBV29-1 and TRBJ1-2, with TRBD1 matching 8 bases. V lost 3 bases and J lost 6; bases outside the gene matches: 9. Germline-derived CDR1 and CDR2 are SQVTM and ANQGSEA. CDR3 length: 14 residues. CDR3 DNA sequence: TGCAGCGTTGATGGGATGACAGGGGTTAATGGCTACACCTTC. Its protein product is CSVDGMTGVNGYTF.

This chain joins TRBV5-1 and TRBJ1-6, with D perhaps TRBD1 (6 bases). CDR1 SGHRS and CDR2 YFSETQ come from the germline V gene. V lost 0 bases to trimming and J lost 4 bases, with 11 bases between them. This CDR3 comprises 16 residues. CDR3 nucleotides: TGCGCCAGCAGCTTGGAAGGGACACTGTATAATTCACCCCTCCACTTT. Protein sequence: CASSLEGTLYNSPLHF. The full variable domain, its missing parts supplied by reference TRBV5-1 and TRBJ1-6, is KAGVTQTPRYLIKTRGQQVTLSCSPISGHRSVSWYQQTPGQGLQFLFEYFSETQRNKGNFPGRFSGRQFSNSRSEMNVSTLELGDSALYLCASSLEGTLYNSPLHFGNGTRLTVT.

The rearrangement joins TRBV3-1 (or the pseudogene TRBV3-2) to TRBJ1-6; 9 nucleotides agree with TRBD1. Germline trimming cut 1 base from V and 8 bases from J; bases unmatched to any gene: 6. The CDR3 has 16 amino acids. Per germline, CDR1 LGHDT and CDR2 YNNKEL (reference sequence). The CDR3 region is CASSQGRDRAYSPLHF. CDR3 coding DNA: TGTGCCAGCAGCCAAGGGAGGGACAGGGCTTATTCACCCCTCCACTTT.

The chain employs TRBV28 and TRBJ2-7; the D gene is possibly TRBD1 (6 bases). V lost 9 bases, J lost 4 bases, and 13 bases lay in between. CDR1 is MDHEN and CDR2 is SYDVKM in the germline V gene. CDR3 length: 12 amino acids. CDR3 in DNA: TGTGCCAGTAATGGGGGCAAGTACGAGCAGTACTTC. Encoded protein: CASNGGKYEQYF.

The V and J genes are TRBV28 and TRBJ1-5; possibly TRBD1 for D (5 bases). V was pared by 1 base and J by 5 bases, with 15 bases between. The CDR3 extends over 16 amino acids. Germline loops: CDR1 MDHEN, CDR2 SYDVKM. The CDR3 loop reads CASSLLGRSQDQPQHF. The DNA of the CDR3 is TGTGCCAGCAGTTTATTAGGCAGGTCACAGGATCAGCCCCAGCATTTT.

The V and J genes are TRBV7-2 and TRBJ2-7; D not resolved. The CDR3 covers 13 residues. The germline V gene has CDR1 SGHTA and CDR2 FQGNSA. The V and J ends lost 6 bases and 6 bases respectively, with 15 bases between them. Here the CDR3 DNA reads TGTGCCAGCAGTCTCTCGGAGAACTTCGAGCAGTACTTC. Translating it yields CASSLSENFEQYF.

The chain links TRBV28 to TRBJ2-1; tentative D call: TRBD2 (5 bases). The ends were cut back, 5 bases at V and 10 bases at J, with 12 bases in the middle. The CDR3 length is 12 residues. Germline-derived CDR1 and CDR2 are MDHEN and SYDVKM. CDR3 loop: CASSHLGLEQFF. In DNA, the CDR3 is TGTGCCAGCAGTCACCTTGGACTCGAGCAGTTCTTC.

DNA of the CDR3: TGTGCCCTTCGCGCGGACAGCTTCTCCTACGAGCAGTACTTC. This encodes CALRADSFSYEQYF. The chain recombines TRBV30 with TRBJ2-7; D possibly corresponds to TRBD1 (6 bases). The CDR3 runs to 14 residues. Trimming stripped 8 bases from V and 0 bases from J, with 17 bases between. Germline CDR1 GTSNPN, CDR2 SVGIG (reference sequence).